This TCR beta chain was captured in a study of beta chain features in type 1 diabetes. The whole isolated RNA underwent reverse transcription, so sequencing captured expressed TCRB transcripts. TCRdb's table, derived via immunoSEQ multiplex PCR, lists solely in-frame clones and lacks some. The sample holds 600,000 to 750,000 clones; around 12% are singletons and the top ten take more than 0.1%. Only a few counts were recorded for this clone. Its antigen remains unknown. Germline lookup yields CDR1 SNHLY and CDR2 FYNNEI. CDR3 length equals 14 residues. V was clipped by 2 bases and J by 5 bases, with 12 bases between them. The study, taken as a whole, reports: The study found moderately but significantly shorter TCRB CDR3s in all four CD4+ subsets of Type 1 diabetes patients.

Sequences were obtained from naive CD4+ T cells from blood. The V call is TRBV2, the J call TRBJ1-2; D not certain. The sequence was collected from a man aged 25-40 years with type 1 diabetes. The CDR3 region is CASSETWAAYGYTF. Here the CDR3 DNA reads TGTGCCAGCAGTGAAACCTGGGCAGCTTATGGCTACACCTTC.